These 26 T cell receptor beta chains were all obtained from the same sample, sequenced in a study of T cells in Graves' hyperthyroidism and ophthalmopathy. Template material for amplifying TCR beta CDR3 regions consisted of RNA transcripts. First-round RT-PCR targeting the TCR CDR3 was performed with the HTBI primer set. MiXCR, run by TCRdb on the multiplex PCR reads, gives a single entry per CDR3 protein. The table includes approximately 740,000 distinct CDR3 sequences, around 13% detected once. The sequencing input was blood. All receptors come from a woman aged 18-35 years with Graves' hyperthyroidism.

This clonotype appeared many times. The CDR3 nucleotides read TGTGCCAGCAGTTACTCCTCAGCCAAACACACTGAAGCTTTCTTT. Translated: CASSYSSAKHTEAFF. The gene calls are TRBV6-5 and TRBJ1-1, with D unclear. Trimming stripped 0 bases from V and 3 bases from J, with 11 bases between. The length of the CDR3 is 15 residues. Germline assignment: CDR1 MNHEY and CDR2 SVGAGI.

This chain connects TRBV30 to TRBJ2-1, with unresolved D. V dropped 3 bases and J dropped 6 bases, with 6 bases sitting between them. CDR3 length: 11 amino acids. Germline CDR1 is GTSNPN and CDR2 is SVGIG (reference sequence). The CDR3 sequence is CAWRDLNEQFF. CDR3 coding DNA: TGTGCCTGGAGGGACCTCAATGAGCAGTTCTTC.

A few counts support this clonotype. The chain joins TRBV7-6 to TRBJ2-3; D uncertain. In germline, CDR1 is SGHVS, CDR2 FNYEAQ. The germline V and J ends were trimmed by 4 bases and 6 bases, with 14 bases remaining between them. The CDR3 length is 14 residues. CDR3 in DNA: TGTGCCAGCAGCTCCGGACGGCAAAGGGATACGCAGTATTTT. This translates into CASSSGRQRDTQYF.

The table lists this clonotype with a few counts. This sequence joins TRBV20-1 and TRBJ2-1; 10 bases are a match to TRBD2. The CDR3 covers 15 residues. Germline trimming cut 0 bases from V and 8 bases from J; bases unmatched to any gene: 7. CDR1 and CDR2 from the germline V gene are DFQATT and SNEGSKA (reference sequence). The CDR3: CSARDDRTSGDEQFF. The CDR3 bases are TGCAGTGCTAGAGATGATCGTACTAGCGGGGATGAGCAGTTCTTC.

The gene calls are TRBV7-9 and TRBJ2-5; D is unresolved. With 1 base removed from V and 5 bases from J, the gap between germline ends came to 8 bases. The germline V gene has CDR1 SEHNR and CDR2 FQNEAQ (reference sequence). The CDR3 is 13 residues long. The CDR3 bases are TGTGCCAGCAGCTTAGTTGGAGACGAGACCCAGTACTTC. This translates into CASSLVGDETQYF.

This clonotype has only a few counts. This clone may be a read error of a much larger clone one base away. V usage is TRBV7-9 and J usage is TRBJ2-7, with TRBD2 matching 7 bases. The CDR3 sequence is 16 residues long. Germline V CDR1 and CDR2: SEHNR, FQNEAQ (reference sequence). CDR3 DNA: TGTGCCAGCAGCTTCCGGGAGGTTAGCGGCTCCTACGGGCAGTACTTC. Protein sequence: CASSFREVSGSYGQYF.

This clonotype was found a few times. CDR3 in DNA: TGCAGTGCTAGGGAAATGGGGGGGGTGAGGTACGAGCAGTACTTC. Amino acid sequence: CSAREMGGVRYEQYF. The rearrangement joins TRBV20-1 to TRBJ2-7; 7 bases line up with TRBD2. Per germline, CDR1 DFQATT and CDR2 SNEGSKA (reference sequence). After removal of 3 bases from V and 4 bases from J, the junction contained 12 bases not matched to a gene. This CDR3 contains 15 residues.

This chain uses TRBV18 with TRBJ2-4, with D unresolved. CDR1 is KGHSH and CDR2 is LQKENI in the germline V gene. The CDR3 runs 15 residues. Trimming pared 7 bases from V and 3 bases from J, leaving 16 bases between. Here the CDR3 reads CASCSPPLDKNIQYF. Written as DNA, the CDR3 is TGTGCCAGCTGCTCCCCGCCCTTGGACAAAAACATTCAGTACTTC.

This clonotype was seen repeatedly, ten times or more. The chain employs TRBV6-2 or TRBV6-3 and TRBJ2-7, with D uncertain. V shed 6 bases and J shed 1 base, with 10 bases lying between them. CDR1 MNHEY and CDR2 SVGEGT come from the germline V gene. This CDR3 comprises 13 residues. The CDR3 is CASSGVWSYEQYF. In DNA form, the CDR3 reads TGTGCCAGCAGCGGAGTGTGGTCCTACGAGCAGTACTTC.

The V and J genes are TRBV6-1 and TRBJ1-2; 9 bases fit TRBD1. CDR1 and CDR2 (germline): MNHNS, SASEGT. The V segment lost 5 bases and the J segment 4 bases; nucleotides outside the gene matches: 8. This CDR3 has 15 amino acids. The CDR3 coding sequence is TGTGCCAGCAGTTTCCGGACAGGGGATGGCTATGGCTACACCTTC. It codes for CASSFRTGDGYGYTF.

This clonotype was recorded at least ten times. The CDR3 DNA follows: TGTGCCAGCAGCCCGCGTCAGCGCCCACGGCAACTGTTTTTT. Translation: CASSPRQRPRQLFF. The chain combines TRBV7-9 with TRBJ1-4; D remains unclear. CDR1 is SEHNR, CDR2 FQNEAQ, per germline (reference sequence). The CDR3 length is 14 residues. Trimming pared 5 bases from V and 12 bases from J, leaving 19 bases between.

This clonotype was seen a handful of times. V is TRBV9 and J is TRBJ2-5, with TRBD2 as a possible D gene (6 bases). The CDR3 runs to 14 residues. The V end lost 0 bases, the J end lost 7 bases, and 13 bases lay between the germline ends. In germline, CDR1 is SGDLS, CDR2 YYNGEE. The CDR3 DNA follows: TGTGCCAGCAGCGTAGAATCGCGGGGAGGGACCCAGTACTTC. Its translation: CASSVESRGGTQYF.

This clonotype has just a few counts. CDR3 in amino acids: CASSQARTGEQYF. DNA of the CDR3: TGTGCCAGCAGCCAAGCCCGGACGGGTGAGCAGTACTTC. The V and J genes are TRBV14 and TRBJ2-7; no firm D call. The length of the CDR3 is 13 residues. The ends were cut back, 1 base at V and 7 bases at J, with 11 bases in the middle. CDR1 and CDR2 from the germline V gene are SGHDN and FVKESK.

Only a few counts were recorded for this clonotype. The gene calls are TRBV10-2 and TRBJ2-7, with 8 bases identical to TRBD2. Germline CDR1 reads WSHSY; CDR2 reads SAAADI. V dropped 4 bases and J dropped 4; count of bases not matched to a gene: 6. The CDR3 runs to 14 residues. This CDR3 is CASSGAGGIYEQYF. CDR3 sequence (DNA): TGCGCCAGCAGTGGGGCGGGAGGAATATACGAGCAGTACTTC.

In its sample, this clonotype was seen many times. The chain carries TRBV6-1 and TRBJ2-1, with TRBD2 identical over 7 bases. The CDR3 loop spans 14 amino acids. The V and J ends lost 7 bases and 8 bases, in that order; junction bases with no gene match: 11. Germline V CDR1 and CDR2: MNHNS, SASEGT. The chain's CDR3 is CASIPGGGSDEQFF. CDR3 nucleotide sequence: TGTGCCAGCATTCCGGGGGGAGGGTCCGATGAGCAGTTCTTC.

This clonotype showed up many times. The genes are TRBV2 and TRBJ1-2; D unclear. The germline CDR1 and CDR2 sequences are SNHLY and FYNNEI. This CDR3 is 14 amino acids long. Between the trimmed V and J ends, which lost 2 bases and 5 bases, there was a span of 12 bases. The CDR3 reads CASSESVRMYGYTF. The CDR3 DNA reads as TGTGCCAGCAGTGAATCGGTCAGGATGTATGGCTACACCTTC.

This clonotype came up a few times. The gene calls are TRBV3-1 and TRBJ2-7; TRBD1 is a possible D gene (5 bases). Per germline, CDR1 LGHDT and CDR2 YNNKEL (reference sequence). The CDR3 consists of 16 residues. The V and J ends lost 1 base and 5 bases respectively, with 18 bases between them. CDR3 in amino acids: CASSQGAGKVGHEQYF. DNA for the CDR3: TGTGCCAGCAGCCAAGGGGCAGGGAAGGTTGGCCACGAGCAGTACTTC.

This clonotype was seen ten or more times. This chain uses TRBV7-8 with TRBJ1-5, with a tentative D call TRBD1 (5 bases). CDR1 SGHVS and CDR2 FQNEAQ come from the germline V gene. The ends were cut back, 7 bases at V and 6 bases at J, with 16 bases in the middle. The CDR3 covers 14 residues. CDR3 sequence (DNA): TGTGCCAGCACCCGGTTAGGGGCGGCTCAGCCCCAGCATTTT. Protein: CASTRLGAAQPQHF.

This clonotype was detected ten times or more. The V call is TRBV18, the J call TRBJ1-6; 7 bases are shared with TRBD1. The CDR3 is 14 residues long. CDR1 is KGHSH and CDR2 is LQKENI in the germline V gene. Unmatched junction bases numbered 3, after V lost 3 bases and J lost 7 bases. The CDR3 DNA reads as TGTGCCAGCTCACCCCGGGACAGAAATTCACCCCTCCACTTT. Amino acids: CASSPRDRNSPLHF.

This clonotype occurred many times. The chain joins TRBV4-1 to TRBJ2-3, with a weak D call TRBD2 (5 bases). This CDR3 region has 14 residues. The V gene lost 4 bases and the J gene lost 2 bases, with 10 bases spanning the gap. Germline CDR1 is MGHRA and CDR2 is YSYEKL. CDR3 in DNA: TGCGCCAGCAGCCGCCAGCGGAACACAGATACGCAGTATTTT. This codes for CASSRQRNTDTQYF.

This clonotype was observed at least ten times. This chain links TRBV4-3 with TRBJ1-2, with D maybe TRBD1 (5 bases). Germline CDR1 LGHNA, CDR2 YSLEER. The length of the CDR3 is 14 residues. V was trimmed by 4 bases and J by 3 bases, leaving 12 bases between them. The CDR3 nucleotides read TGCGCCAGCAGCCGAGGGGCGGGAGACTATGGCTACACCTTC. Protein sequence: CASSRGAGDYGYTF.

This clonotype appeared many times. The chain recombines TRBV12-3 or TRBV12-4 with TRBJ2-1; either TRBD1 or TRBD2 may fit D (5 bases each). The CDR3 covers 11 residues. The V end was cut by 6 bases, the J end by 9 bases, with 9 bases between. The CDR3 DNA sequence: TGTGCCAGCAGCTTGAGGGGTGAGCAGTTCTTC. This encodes CASSLRGEQFF.

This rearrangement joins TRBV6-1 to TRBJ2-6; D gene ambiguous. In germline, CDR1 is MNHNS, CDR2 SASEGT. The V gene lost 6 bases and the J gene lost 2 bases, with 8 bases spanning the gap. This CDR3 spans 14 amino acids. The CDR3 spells CASRLIPGANVLTF. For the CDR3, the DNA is TGTGCCAGCAGACTTATCCCTGGGGCCAACGTCCTGACTTTC.

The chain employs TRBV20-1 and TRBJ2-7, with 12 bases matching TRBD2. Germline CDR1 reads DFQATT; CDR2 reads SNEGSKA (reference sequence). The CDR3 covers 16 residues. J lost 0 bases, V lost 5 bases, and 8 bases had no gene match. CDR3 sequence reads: CSALGLAGQLSYEQYF. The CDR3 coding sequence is TGCAGTGCTCTGGGACTAGCGGGCCAACTCTCCTACGAGCAGTACTTC.

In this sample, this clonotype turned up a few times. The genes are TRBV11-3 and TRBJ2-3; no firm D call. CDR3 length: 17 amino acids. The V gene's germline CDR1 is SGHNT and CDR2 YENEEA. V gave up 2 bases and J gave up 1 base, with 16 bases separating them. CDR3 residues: CASSLFGWSGGTDTQYF. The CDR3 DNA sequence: TGTGCCAGCAGCTTATTCGGATGGTCCGGAGGCACAGATACGCAGTATTTT.

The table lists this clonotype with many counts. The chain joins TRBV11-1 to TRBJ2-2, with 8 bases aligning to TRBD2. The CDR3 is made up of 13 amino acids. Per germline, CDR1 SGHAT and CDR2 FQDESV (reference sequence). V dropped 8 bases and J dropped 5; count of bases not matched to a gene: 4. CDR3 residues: CASQRERTGELFF. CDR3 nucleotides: TGTGCCAGCCAGCGGGAGCGAACCGGGGAGCTGTTTTTT.